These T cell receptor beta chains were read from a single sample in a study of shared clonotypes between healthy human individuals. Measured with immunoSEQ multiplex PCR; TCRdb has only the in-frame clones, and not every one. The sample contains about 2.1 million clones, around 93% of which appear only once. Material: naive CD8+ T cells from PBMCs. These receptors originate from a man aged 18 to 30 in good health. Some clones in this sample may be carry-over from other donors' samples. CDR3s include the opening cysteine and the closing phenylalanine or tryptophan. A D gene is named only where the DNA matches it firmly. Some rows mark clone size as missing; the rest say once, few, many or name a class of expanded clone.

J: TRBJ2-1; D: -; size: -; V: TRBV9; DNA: TGTGCCAGCAGCCGACTAGACAATGAGCAGTTCTTC; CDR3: CASSRLDNEQFF
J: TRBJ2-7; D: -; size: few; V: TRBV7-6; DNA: TGTGCCAGTAGTACTAGTCCGTACGAGCAGTACTTC; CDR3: CASSTSPYEQYF
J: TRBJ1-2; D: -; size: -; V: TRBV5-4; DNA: TGTGCCAGCAGCTTGGGTCCAGAAAGAGCTAACTATGGCTACACCTTC; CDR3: CASSLGPERANYGYTF
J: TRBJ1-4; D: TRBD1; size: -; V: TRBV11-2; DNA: TGTGCCAGCAGCCAGGTACGGACAGGGGGGGATGAAAAACTGTTTTTT; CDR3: CASSQVRTGGDEKLFF
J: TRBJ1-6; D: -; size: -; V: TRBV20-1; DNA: TGCAGTGCTGCCGGGGGATCACCCCTCCACTTT; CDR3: CSAAGGSPLHF
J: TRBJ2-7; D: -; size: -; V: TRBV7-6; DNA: TGTGCCAGCAGCTTAGCGCGGGACAGCTACGAGCAGTACTTC; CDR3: CASSLARDSYEQYF
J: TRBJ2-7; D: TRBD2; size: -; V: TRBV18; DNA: TGTGCCAGCTCACCCAAAGCCACTAGCGGGAGTTCCTACGAGCAGTACTTC; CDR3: CASSPKATSGSSYEQYF
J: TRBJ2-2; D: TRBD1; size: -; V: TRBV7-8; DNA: TGTGCCAGCAGCTCCTCCCCGACAGGGGCGGCCGGGGAGCTGTTTTTT; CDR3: CASSSSPTGAAGELFF
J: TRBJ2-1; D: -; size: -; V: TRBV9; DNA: TGTGCCAGCAGCCCCGCCGGGCCTCACTACAATGAGCAGTTCTTC; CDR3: CASSPAGPHYNEQFF
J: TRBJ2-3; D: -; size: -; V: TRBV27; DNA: TGTGCCAGCAGTCTATCCCCGTTGGACAGCTCAGATACGCAGTATTTT; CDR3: CASSLSPLDSSDTQYF
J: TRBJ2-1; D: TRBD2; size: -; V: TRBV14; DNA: TGTGCCAGCAGCCAAAGACTAGCGGGGAGCGATGAGCAGTTCTTC; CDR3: CASSQRLAGSDEQFF
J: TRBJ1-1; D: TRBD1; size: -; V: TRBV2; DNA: TGTGCCAGCAGAGCTACAGGGGGGAGCACTGAAGCTTTCTTT; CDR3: CASRATGGSTEAFF
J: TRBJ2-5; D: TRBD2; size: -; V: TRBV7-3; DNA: TGTGCCAGCAGCCCCGGACTAGCGGGATTTCGAGAGACCCAGTACTTC; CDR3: CASSPGLAGFRETQYF
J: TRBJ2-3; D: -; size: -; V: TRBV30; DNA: TGTGCCTGGAGTGTACAGGGAGCAGATACGCAGTATTTT; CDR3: CAWSVQGADTQYF
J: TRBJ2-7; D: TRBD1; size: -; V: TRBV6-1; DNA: TGTGCCAGCAGTGGACGACAGGGGTTTCCCTACGAGCAGTACTTC; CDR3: CASSGRQGFPYEQYF
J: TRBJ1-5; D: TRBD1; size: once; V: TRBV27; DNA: TGTGCCAGCAGTTTATTGGGGACAGGCAATCAGCCCCAGCATTTT; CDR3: CASSLLGTGNQPQHF
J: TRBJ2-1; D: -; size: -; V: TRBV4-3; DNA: TGCGCCAGCAGCCAAGATGGTCGGGAGTGGGCCTACAATGAGCAGTTCTTC; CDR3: CASSQDGREWAYNEQFF
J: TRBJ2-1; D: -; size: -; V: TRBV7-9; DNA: TGTGCCAGCAGCTCCTTCAGTGGGGTTGAGCAGTTCTTC; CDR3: CASSSFSGVEQFF
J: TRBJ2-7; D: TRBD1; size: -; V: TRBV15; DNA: TGTGCCACCAGCCGTACGTCGACAGGGGCGCAGTACTTC; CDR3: CATSRTSTGAQYF
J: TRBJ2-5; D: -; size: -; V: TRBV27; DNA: TGTGCCAGCAGTTTAGACAGTGCTGTAGAGACCCAGTACTTC; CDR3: CASSLDSAVETQYF
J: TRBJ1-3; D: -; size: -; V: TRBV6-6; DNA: TGTGCCAGCAGTTACGGCGACGGAAACACCATATATTTT; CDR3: CASSYGDGNTIYF
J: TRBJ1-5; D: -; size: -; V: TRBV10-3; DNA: TGTGCCATCAGTGAGTCACGGGATAGCAATCAGCCCCAGCATTTT; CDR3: CAISESRDSNQPQHF
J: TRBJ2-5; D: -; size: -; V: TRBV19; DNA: TGTGCCAGTAGTATGGCGCTCGACCAAGAGACCCAGTACTTC; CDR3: CASSMALDQETQYF
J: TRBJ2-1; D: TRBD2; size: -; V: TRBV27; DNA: TGTGCCAGCACCTTAGCGGGAGGCGCCTACAATGAGCAGTTCTTC; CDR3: CASTLAGGAYNEQFF
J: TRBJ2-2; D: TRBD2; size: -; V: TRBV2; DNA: TGTGCCAGCAGTGAAGGGCTAGCGGGGGTTACCGGGGAGCTGTTTTTT; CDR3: CASSEGLAGVTGELFF
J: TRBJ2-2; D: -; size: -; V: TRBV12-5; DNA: TGTGCTAGTGGTAGACAGGGAGGCGGGGAGCTGTTTTTT; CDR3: CASGRQGGGELFF
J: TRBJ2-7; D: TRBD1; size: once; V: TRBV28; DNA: TGTGCCAGCAGTTTAGGTGACAGGGTCTACGAGCAGTACTTC; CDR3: CASSLGDRVYEQYF
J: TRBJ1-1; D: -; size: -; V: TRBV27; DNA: TGTGCCAGCAAAAAAGGGAATAGTGGCAGGGTGGACACTGAAGCTTTCTTT; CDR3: CASKKGNSGRVDTEAFF
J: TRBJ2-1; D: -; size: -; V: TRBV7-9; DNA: TGTGCCAGCAGCTCCCGCTCGAGTTCCCTACACTACAATGAGCAGTTCTTC; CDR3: CASSSRSSSLHYNEQFF
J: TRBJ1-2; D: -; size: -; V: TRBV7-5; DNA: TGTGTCAGAAGCCGATCGGGTCTGCTCTATGGCTACACCTTC; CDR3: CVRSRSGLLYGYTF
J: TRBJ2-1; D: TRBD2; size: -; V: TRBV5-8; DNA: TGTGCCAGCAGCTTGGGGACTAGCGGGAGTCTTCTGGAGCAGTTCTTC; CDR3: CASSLGTSGSLLEQFF
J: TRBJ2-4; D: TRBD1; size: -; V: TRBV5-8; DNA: TGTGCCAGCAGCACAACGACAGGGTTGTTAGCCAAAAACATTCAGTACTTC; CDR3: CASSTTTGLLAKNIQYF
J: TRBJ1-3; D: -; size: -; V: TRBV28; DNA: TGTGCCAGCAGTTTTTTGAGAGAAACCTCTGGAAACACCATATATTTT; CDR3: CASSFLRETSGNTIYF
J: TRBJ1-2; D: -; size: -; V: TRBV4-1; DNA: TGCGCCAGCGGTAGTGGGACGCGTCCAGACCTCTATGGCTACACCTTC; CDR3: CASGSGTRPDLYGYTF
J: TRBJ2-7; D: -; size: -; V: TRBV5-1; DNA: TGCGCCAGCAGCTTGGACACTTACGAGCAGTACTTC; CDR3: CASSLDTYEQYF
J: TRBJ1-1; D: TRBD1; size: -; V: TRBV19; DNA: TGTGCCAGTAGTCCACTACCGGGACAGGGGGACACTGAAGCTTTCTTT; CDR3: CASSPLPGQGDTEAFF